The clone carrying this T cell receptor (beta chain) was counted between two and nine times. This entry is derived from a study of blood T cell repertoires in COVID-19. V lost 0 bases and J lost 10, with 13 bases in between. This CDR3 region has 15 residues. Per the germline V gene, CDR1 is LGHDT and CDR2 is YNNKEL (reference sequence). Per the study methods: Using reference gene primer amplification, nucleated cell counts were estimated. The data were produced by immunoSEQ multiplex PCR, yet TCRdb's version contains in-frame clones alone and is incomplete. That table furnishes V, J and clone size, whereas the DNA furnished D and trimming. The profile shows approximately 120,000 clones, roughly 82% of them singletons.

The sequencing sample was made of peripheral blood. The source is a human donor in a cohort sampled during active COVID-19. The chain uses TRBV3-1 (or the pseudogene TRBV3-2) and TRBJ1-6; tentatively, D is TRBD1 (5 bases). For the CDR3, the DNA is TGTGCCAGCAGCCAAGATGGGGCAGGGTACTCACCCCTCCACTTT. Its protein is CASSQDGAGYSPLHF.